Below are 27 T cell receptor beta chains sequenced from a single sample in a study of T cells in Graves' hyperthyroidism and ophthalmopathy. RNA transcripts provided the source from which TCR beta CDR3 regions were amplified. The primer set for the first-round RT-PCR of the TCR CDR3 was HTBI. TCRdb re-analysed the multiplex PCR reads in MiXCR, keeping a single row per CDR3 protein. This table holds 500,000 to 750,000 distinct CDR3 sequences, under 60% found once. The sequenced material came from peripheral blood or thyroid tissue (not recorded which). Receptor source: a woman under 30 with Graves' hyperthyroidism.

This clonotype was observed a few times. The CDR3 sequence is CASSPTGDSGNTIYF. The DNA of the CDR3 is TGTGCCAGCTCACCCACAGGGGACTCTGGAAACACCATATATTTT. J is TRBJ1-3 and V is TRBV18; 7 bases map to TRBD1. This CDR3 region has 15 residues. Germline V gene data show CDR1 as KGHSH and CDR2 as LQKENI. V dropped 3 bases and J dropped 0; count of bases not matched to a gene: 2.

V gene TRBV10-3 combines with J gene TRBJ2-7; TRBD2 is a possible D gene (5 bases). The length of the CDR3 is 13 residues. The V gene's germline CDR1 is ENHRY and CDR2 SYGVKD. Deletions cut 7 bases from V and 2 bases from J, with 12 bases between. The DNA of the CDR3 is TGTGCCATCACTAGGGAGATCGCCTACGAGCAGTACTTC. This sequence encodes CAITREIAYEQYF.

V usage is TRBV2 and J usage is TRBJ1-5; maybe TRBD1 (5 bases). V was cut by 8 bases and J by 6 bases, with 17 bases left in between. The CDR3 is made up of 14 amino acids. Germline V gene data show CDR1 as SNHLY and CDR2 as FYNNEI. The CDR3 sequence is CASASDGAAQPQHF. CDR3 in DNA: TGTGCCAGCGCTTCCGACGGGGCGGCTCAGCCCCAGCATTTT.

This clonotype was recorded many times. This CDR3 reads CASRTTLAGPTIYEQYF. DNA for the CDR3: TGTGCCAGCCGGACTACGTTAGCGGGACCTACAATCTACGAGCAGTACTTC. The gene calls are TRBV7-8 and TRBJ2-7; 8 nucleotides line up with TRBD2. Germline CDR1 is SGHVS and CDR2 is FQNEAQ. The CDR3 covers 17 residues. Germline trimming cut 8 bases from V and 3 bases from J; bases unmatched to any gene: 18.

This rearrangement joins TRBV7-2 to TRBJ2-2; TRBD2 is a possible D gene (6 bases). Per the germline V gene, CDR1 is SGHTA and CDR2 is FQGNSA. Trimming cost V 7 bases and J 2 bases, with 17 bases left between them. The CDR3 is 16 amino acids. The chain's CDR3 is CASTAGLLINTGELFF. The CDR3 DNA sequence: TGTGCCAGCACCGCGGGACTCCTGATCAACACCGGGGAGCTGTTTTTT.

The chain recombines TRBV2 with TRBJ1-2; no clear D gene. Trimming stripped 8 bases from V and 3 bases from J, with 31 bases between. CDR3 length: 19 amino acids. Per the germline V gene, CDR1 is SNHLY and CDR2 is FYNNEI. In DNA form, the CDR3 reads TGTGCCAGCGGAGGAACTCGGGATAGCTCCTACGGGCAGTACTATGGCTACACCTTC. It encodes CASGGTRDSSYGQYYGYTF.

This clonotype came up once. This may come from a read error, since a much larger clone is one base off. V usage is TRBV5-5 and J usage is TRBJ2-7; D remains ambiguous. CDR1 is SGHKS and CDR2 is YYEKEE in the germline V gene (reference sequence). The CDR3 sequence is 13 residues long. The CDR3 protein is CASSLTSNYEEYF. The CDR3 region has the DNA TGTGCCAGCAGCTTGACTTCAAACTACGAGGAGTACTTC.

This clonotype was counted once. The gene calls are TRBV29-1 and TRBJ2-7, with TRBD1 matching 7 bases. The CDR3 extends over 15 amino acids. CDR1 and CDR2 (germline): SQVTM, ANQGSEA. Trimming at V came to 4 bases and at J to 5 bases, leaving 14 bases not matched to a gene. DNA for the CDR3: TGCAGCGTTGCTAACGGACAGGTCATGTACAACGAGCAGTACTTC. Translating gives CSVANGQVMYNEQYF.

This clonotype appeared once. Given a much more abundant clone one base away, this may be a read error. V gene TRBV4-1 combines with J gene TRBJ1-4; no clear D gene. The CDR3 is made up of 12 amino acids. V was pared by 4 bases and J by 7 bases, with 7 bases between. Germline V CDR1 and CDR2: MGHRA, YSYEKL. The CDR3 DNA is TGCGCCAGCAGCCGGATCTTTGAAAAACTGTTTTTT. Its translation is CASSRIFEKLFF.

This clonotype was seen many times. V is TRBV6-1 and J is TRBJ1-2, with TRBD1 matching over 7 bases. CDR1 is MNHNS and CDR2 is SASEGT in the germline V gene. Unmatched junction bases numbered 6, after V lost 2 bases and J lost 6 bases. The CDR3 has 14 amino acids. CDR3 DNA sequence: TGTGCCAGCAGTGAAACAGGGGCTCGGGATGGCTACACCTTC. Protein sequence: CASSETGARDGYTF.

This clonotype was observed many times. The gene calls are TRBV29-1 and TRBJ2-7; TRBD2 is a possible D gene (5 bases). The length of the CDR3 is 11 residues. CDR1 is SQVTM, CDR2 ANQGSEA, per germline. V lost 5 bases, J lost 6 bases, and 11 bases lay in between. CDR3 in amino acids: CSVTLVAEQYF. As DNA, the CDR3 is TGCAGCGTTACACTAGTGGCCGAGCAGTACTTC.

This chain connects TRBV29-1 to TRBJ1-5, with 7 positions matching TRBD1. This CDR3 is built from 16 residues. Trimming took 6 bases from V and 2 from J; bases not matched to a gene: 13. Per the germline V gene, CDR1 is SQVTM and CDR2 is ANQGSEA. The CDR3 here is CSVPRDSVFGNQPQHF. DNA of the CDR3: TGCAGCGTGCCTAGGGACAGTGTATTCGGCAATCAGCCCCAGCATTTT. Full variable domain (outside the CDR3, taken from reference TRBV29-1 and TRBJ1-5): SAVISQKPSRDICQRGTSLTIQCQVDSQVTMMFWYRQQPGQSLTLIATANQGSEATYESGFVIDKFPISRPNLTFSTLTVSNMSPEDSSIYLCSVPRDSVFGNQPQHFGDGTRLSIL.

The chain couples TRBV7-9 to TRBJ2-3, with 7 positions matching TRBD1. V was clipped by 6 bases and J by 6 bases; unmatched bases: 9. The germline gives CDR1 SEHNR, CDR2 FQNEAQ (reference sequence). This CDR3 spans 14 amino acids. In DNA form, the CDR3 reads TGTGCCAGCAGTCTTAGGGACAGTACGGATACGCAGTATTTT. Translated: CASSLRDSTDTQYF.

This sequence joins TRBV5-1 and TRBJ1-5, with TRBD1 as a possible D gene (5 bases). Trimming cost V 0 bases and J 0 bases, with 7 bases left between them. This CDR3 comprises 15 residues. Germline V gene data show CDR1 as SGHRS and CDR2 as YFSETQ. CDR3 protein: CASSLAGDSNQPQHF. In DNA form, the CDR3 reads TGCGCCAGCAGCTTGGCGGGGGATAGCAATCAGCCCCAGCATTTT.

The CDR3 protein is CATAPAERATDTQYF. DNA of the CDR3: TGTGCCACCGCGCCCGCGGAGCGGGCCACAGATACGCAGTATTTT. This chain uses TRBV24-1 with TRBJ2-3; perhaps TRBD2 as D (6 bases). Per the germline V gene, CDR1 is KGHDR and CDR2 is SFDVKD. Trimming removed 9 bases at V and 2 bases at J, with 17 bases between. The CDR3 loop spans 15 amino acids.

This clonotype showed up just a few times. The V call is TRBV27, the J call TRBJ2-2; no firm D call. The CDR3 is 13 residues long. V lost 3 bases to trimming and J lost 6 bases, with 8 bases between them. Germline CDR1 and CDR2: MNHEY and SMNVEV (reference sequence). CDR3 protein: CASSFFGSGELFF. The CDR3 nucleotides read TGTGCCAGCAGTTTTTTTGGGTCCGGGGAGCTGTTTTTT.

In regard to this clonotype: A much larger clone lies one base from this, so it may be a read error. The genes are TRBV2 and TRBJ2-7; D perhaps matches TRBD1 (5 bases). This CDR3 spans 15 amino acids. The ends were cut back, 6 bases at V and 0 bases at J, with 15 bases in the middle. The germline CDR1 and CDR2 sequences are SNHLY and FYNNEI. The CDR3 sequence: CASSHAGSASYEQYF. As DNA, the CDR3 is TGTGCCAGCAGCCATGCAGGGTCTGCCTCCTACGAGCAGTACTTC.

The CDR3 loop reads CAWSGDSTTNEKLFF. CDR3 sequence (DNA): TGTGCCTGGAGTGGAGACAGCACAACTAATGAAAAACTGTTTTTT. The rearrangement uses TRBV30 and TRBJ1-4, with D tentatively TRBD1 (5 bases). Germline assignment: CDR1 GTSNPN and CDR2 SVGIG (reference sequence). The CDR3 runs to 15 residues. The germline V and J ends were trimmed by 1 base and 0 bases, with 9 bases remaining between them.

This clonotype occurred a few times. The genes are TRBV6-4 and TRBJ2-1; 8 bases are shared with TRBD2. V shed 2 bases, J shed 5 bases, and the junction held 5 bases outside the gene matches. The CDR3 has 15 amino acids. The germline gives CDR1 MRHNA, CDR2 SNTAGT. The CDR3 is CASSDGAGAHNEQFF. The CDR3 DNA is TGTGCCAGCAGTGACGGAGCGGGAGCCCACAATGAGCAGTTCTTC.

V gene TRBV20-1 combines with J gene TRBJ1-4, with 7 bases that match TRBD1. The CDR3 consists of 14 residues. Germline V gene lookup returns CDR1 DFQATT and CDR2 SNEGSKA (reference sequence). Trimming took 5 bases from V and 5 from J; bases not matched to a gene: 8. CDR3 in DNA: TGCAGTGCTCCCGGGACAGCTAGCAATGAAAAACTGTTTTTT. This encodes CSAPGTASNEKLFF.

The chain couples TRBV7-9 to TRBJ1-2; D uncertain. The CDR3 length is 13 residues. Germline V gives CDR1 SEHNR, CDR2 FQNEAQ (reference sequence). Trimming shortened V by 6 bases and J by 3 bases, and 11 bases separated the two germline ends. Here the CDR3 DNA reads TGTGCCAGCAGACCTAAGAGGGACTATGGCTACACCTTC. It encodes CASRPKRDYGYTF.

The CDR3 coding sequence is TGTGCCAGCAGCCGACCCGGGACCTCCCTTACTCATGGCTACACCTTC. Protein sequence: CASSRPGTSLTHGYTF. The genes are TRBV5-8 and TRBJ1-2, with a tentative D call TRBD1 (5 bases). Germline CDR1 is SGHTS and CDR2 is YDEGEE. The length of the CDR3 is 16 residues. V was pared by 4 bases and J by 6 bases, with 22 bases between.

J is TRBJ1-6 and V is TRBV7-2; no reliable D call. With 1 base removed from V and 2 bases from J, the gap between germline ends came to 12 bases. CDR1 and CDR2 (germline): SGHTA, FQGNSA. The CDR3 contains 17 residues. The CDR3 sequence is CASSLGVQVTYNSPLHF. The CDR3 region has the DNA TGTGCCAGCAGCTTAGGGGTCCAAGTGACCTATAATTCACCCCTCCACTTT. The complete variable domain, with remaining parts taken from reference TRBV7-2 and TRBJ1-6, reads GAGVSQSPSNKVTEKGKDVELRCDPISGHTALYWYRQSLGQGLEFLIYFQGNSAPDKSGLPSDRFSAERTGGSVSTLTIQRTQQEDSAVYLCASSLGVQVTYNSPLHFGNGTRLTVT.

About this clonotype itself: This may arise from a read error, as a much more abundant clone is one base away. The chain employs TRBV7-3 and TRBJ1-4; D is uncertain. The germline V and J ends were trimmed by 5 bases and 1 base, with 11 bases remaining between them. Germline V lookup: CDR1 SGHTA, CDR2 FQGTGA. The CDR3 sequence is 15 residues long. CDR3 protein: CASSRSALTNEKLFF. The DNA of the CDR3 is TGTGCCAGCAGCCGGTCCGCCTTAACTAATGAAAAACTGTTTTTT.

The chain is built from TRBV7-9 and TRBJ2-5; 12 bases are shared with TRBD2. Germline CDR1 is SEHNR and CDR2 is FQNEAQ (reference sequence). The CDR3 is 16 residues long. Trimming removed 5 bases from V and 3 bases from J; junction bases left unmatched: 7. CDR3 coding DNA: TGTGCCAGCAGCCCCTACCGACTAGCGGGAGAAGAGACCCAGTACTTC. Amino acid sequence: CASSPYRLAGEETQYF.

Worth noting for this clonotype: A much larger clonotype is one base distant, so this may be a read error. V is TRBV5-5 and J is TRBJ1-1, with D possibly being TRBD1 (5 bases). The CDR3 length is 14 residues. Germline lookup yields CDR1 SGHKS and CDR2 YYEKEE (reference sequence). CDR3 DNA sequence: TGTGCCTGCAGCTCTCCGGGGGGGAGCACTGAAGCTTTCTTT. It encodes CACSSPGGSTEAFF.

The J gene is TRBJ1-5, the V gene TRBV6-2 or TRBV6-3; D perhaps matches TRBD1 (6 bases). CDR3 length: 13 residues. Trimming removed 5 bases from V and 14 bases from J, with 19 bases in between. In germline, CDR1 is MNHEY, CDR2 SVGEGT. The CDR3 region is CASSGPGQQDEHF. The CDR3 DNA reads TGTGCCAGCAGTGGACCGGGACAACAGGACGAGCATTTT.